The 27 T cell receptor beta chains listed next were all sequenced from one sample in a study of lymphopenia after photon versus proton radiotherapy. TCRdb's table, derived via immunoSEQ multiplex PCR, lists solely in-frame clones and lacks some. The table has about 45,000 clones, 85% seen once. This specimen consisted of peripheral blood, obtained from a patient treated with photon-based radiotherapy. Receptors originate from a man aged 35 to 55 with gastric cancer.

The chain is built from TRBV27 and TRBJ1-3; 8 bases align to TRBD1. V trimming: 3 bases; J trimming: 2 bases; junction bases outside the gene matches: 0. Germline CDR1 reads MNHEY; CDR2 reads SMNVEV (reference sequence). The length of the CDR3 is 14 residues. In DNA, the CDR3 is TGTGCCAGCAGTTTGGGACAGGCTGGAAACACCATATATTTT. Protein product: CASSLGQAGNTIYF.

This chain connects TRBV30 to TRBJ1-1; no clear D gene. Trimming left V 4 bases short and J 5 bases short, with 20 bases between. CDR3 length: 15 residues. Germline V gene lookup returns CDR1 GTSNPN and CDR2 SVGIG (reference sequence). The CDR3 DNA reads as TGTGCCTGGAAGGTAGGGAGTTGGCGTGGGACTGAAGCTTTCTTT. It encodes CAWKVGSWRGTEAFF.

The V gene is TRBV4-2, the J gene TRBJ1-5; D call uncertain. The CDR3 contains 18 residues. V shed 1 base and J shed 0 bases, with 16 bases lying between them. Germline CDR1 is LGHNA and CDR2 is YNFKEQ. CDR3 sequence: CASSQAAGRRYSNQPQHF. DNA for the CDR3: TGTGCCAGCAGCCAAGCGGCGGGCAGACGCTATAGCAATCAGCCCCAGCATTTT.

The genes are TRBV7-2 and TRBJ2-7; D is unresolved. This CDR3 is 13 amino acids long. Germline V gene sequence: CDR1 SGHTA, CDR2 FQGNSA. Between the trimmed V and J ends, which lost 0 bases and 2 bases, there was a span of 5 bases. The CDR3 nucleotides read TGTGCCAGCAGCTTAGCCGAAGCCTACGAGCAGTACTTC. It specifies CASSLAEAYEQYF. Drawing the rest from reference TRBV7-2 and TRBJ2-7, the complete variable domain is GAGVSQSPSNKVTEKGKDVELRCDPISGHTALYWYRQSLGQGLEFLIYFQGNSAPDKSGLPSDRFSAERTGGSVSTLTIQRTQQEDSAVYLCASSLAEAYEQYFGPGTRLTVT.

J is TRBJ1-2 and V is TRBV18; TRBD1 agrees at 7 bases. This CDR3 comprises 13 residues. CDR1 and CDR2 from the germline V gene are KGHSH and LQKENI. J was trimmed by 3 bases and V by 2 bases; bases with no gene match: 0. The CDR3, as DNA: TGTGCCAGCTCACCAGGGACAGACTATGGCTACACCTTC. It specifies CASSPGTDYGYTF.

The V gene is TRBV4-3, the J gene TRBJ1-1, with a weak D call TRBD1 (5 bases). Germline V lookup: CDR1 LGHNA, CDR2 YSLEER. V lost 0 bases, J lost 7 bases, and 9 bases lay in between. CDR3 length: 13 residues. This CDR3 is CASSQDGGDEAFF. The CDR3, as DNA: TGCGCCAGCAGCCAAGATGGGGGGGATGAAGCTTTCTTT.

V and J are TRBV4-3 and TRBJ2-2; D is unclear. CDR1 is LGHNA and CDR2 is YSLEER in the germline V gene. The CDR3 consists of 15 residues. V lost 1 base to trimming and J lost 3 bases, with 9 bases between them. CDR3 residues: CASSQVGEHTGELFF. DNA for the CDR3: TGCGCCAGCAGCCAAGTGGGCGAACACACCGGGGAGCTGTTTTTT.

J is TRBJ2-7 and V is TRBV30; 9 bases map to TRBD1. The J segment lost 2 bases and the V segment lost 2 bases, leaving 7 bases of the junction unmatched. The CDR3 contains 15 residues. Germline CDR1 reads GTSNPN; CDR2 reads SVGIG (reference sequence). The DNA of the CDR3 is TGTGCCTGGAGTAACCTACAGGGGGCGGCCTACGAGCAGTACTTC. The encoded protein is CAWSNLQGAAYEQYF. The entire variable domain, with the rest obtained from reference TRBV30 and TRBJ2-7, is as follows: SQTIHQWPATLVQPVGSPLSLECTVEGTSNPNLYWYRQAAGRGLQLLFYSVGIGQISSEVPQNLSASRPQDRQFILSSKKLLLSDSGFYLCAWSNLQGAAYEQYFGPGTRLTVT.

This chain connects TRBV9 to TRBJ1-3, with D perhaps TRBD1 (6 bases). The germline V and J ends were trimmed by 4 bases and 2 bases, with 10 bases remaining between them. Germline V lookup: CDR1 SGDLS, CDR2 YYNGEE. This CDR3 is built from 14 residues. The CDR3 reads CASSITGTGNTIYF. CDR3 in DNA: TGTGCCAGCAGCATAACAGGGACTGGAAACACCATATATTTT.

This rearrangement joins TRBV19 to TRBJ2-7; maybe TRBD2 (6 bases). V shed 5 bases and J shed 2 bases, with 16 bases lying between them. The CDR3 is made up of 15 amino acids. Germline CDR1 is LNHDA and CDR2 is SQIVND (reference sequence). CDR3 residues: CASSEWGDPPYEQYF. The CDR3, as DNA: TGTGCCAGTAGTGAGTGGGGGGATCCCCCCTACGAGCAGTACTTC.

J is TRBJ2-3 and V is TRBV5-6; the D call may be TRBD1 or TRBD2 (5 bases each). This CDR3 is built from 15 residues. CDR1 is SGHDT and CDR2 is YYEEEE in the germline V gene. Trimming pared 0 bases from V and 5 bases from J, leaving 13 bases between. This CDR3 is CASSLEGFGEDTQYF. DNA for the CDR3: TGTGCCAGCAGCTTGGAGGGGTTCGGGGAAGATACGCAGTATTTT. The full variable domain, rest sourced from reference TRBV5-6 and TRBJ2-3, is DAGVTQSPTHLIKTRGQQVTLRCSPKSGHDTVSWYQQALGQGPQFIFQYYEEEERQRGNFPDRFSGHQFPNYSSELNVNALLLGDSALYLCASSLEGFGEDTQYFGPGTRLTVL.

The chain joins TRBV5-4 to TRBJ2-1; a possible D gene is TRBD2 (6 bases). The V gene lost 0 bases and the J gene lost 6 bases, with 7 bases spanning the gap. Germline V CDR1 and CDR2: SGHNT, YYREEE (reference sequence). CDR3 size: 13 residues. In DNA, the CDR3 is TGTGCCAGCAGCTTGGGGACTACCAATGAGCAGTTCTTC. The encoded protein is CASSLGTTNEQFF.

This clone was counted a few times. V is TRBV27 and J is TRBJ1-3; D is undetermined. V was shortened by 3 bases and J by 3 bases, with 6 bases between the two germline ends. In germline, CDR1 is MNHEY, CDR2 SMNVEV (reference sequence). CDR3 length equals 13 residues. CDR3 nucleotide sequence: TGTGCCAGCAGTTTTTCCTTTGGAAACACCATATATTTT. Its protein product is CASSFSFGNTIYF.

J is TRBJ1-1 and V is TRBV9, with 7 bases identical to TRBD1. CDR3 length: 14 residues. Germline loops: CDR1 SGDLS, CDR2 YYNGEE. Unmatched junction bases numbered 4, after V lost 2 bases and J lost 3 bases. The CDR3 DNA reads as TGTGCCAGCAGCGTGGGGCAGGGGGACACTGAAGCTTTCTTT. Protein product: CASSVGQGDTEAFF.

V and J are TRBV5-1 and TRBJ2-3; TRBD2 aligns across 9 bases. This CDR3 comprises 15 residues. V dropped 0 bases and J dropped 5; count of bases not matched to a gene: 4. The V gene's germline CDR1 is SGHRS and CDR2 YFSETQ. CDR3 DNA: TGCGCCAGCAGCTTGGGCGGGGGGGCCGTAGATACGCAGTATTTT. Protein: CASSLGGGAVDTQYF.

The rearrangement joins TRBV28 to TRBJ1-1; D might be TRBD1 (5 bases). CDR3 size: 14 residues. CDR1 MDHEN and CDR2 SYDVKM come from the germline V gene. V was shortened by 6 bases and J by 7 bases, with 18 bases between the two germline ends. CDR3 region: CASSLGQMWGEAFF. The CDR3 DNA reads TGTGCCAGCAGCCTGGGGCAGATGTGGGGTGAAGCTTTCTTT.

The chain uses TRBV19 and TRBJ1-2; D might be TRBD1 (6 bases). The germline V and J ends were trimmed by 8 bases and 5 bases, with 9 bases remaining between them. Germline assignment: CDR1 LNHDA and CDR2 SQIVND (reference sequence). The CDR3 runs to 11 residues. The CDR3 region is CASGQGYGYTF. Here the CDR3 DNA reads TGTGCCAGTGGTCAGGGGTATGGCTACACCTTC.

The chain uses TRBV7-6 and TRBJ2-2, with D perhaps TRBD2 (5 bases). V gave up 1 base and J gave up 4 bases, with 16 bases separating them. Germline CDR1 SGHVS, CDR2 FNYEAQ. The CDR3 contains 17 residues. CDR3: CASSLVRPGVGTGELFF. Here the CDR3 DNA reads TGTGCCAGCAGCTTAGTCAGGCCCGGGGTTGGCACCGGGGAGCTGTTTTTT.

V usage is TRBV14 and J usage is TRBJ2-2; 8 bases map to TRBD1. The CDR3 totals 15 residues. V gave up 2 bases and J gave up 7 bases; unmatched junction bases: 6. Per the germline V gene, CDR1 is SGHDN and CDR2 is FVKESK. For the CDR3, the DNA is TGTGCCAGCAGCCAACCAGGGGGCCGTAGCGGGGAGCTGTTTTTT. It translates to CASSQPGGRSGELFF. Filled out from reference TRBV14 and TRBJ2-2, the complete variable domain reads EAGVTQFPSHSVIEKGQTVTLRCDPISGHDNLYWYRRVMGKEIKFLLHFVKESKQDESGMPNNRFLAERTGGTYSTLKVQPAELEDSGVYFCASSQPGGRSGELFFGEGSRLTVL.

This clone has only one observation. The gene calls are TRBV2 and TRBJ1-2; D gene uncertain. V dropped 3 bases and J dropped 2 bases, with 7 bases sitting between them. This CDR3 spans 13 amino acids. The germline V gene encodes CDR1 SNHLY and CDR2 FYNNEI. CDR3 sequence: CASSDFPNYGYTF. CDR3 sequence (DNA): TGTGCCAGCAGTGACTTTCCCAACTATGGCTACACCTTC.

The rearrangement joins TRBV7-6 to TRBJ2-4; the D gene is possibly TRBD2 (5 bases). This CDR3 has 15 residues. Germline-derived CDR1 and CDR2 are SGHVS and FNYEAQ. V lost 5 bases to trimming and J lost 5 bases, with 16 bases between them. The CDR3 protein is CASSNPRGRENIQYF. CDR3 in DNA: TGTGCCAGCAGCAACCCTAGAGGGCGGGAAAACATTCAGTACTTC. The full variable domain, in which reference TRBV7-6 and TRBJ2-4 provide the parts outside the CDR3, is GAGVSQSPRYKVTKRGQDVALRCDPISGHVSLYWYRQALGQGPEFLTYFNYEAQQDKSGLPNDRFSAERPEGSISTLTIQRTEQRDSAMYRCASSNPRGRENIQYFGAGTRLSVL.

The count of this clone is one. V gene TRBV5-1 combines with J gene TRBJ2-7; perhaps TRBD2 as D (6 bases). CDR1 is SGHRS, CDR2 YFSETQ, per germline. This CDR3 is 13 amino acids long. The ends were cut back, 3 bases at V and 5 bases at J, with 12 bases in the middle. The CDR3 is CASSSQEGHEQYF. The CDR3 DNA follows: TGCGCCAGCAGCTCACAGGAGGGCCACGAGCAGTACTTC.

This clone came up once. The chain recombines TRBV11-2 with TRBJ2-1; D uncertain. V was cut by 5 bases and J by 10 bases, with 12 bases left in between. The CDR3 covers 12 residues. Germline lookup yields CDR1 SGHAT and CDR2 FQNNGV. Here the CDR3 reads CASSNNRREQFF. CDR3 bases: TGTGCCAGCAGCAATAATAGACGCGAGCAGTTCTTC. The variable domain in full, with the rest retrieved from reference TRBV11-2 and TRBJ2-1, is EAGVAQSPRYKIIEKRQSVAFWCNPISGHATLYWYQQILGQGPKLLIQFQNNGVVDDSQLPKDRFSAERLKGVDSTLKIQPAKLEDSAVYLCASSNNRREQFFGPGTRLTVL.

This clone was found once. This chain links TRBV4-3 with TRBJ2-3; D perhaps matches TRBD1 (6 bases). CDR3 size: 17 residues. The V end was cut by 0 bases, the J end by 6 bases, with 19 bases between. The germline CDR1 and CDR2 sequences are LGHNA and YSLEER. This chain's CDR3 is CASSQDPDSLRSDTQYF. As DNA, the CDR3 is TGCGCCAGCAGCCAAGATCCGGACAGCCTCAGGTCGGATACGCAGTATTTT.

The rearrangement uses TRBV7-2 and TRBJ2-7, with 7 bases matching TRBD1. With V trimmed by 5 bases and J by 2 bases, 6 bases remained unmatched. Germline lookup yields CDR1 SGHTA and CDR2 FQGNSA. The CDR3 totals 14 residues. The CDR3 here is CASSVQTGPYEQYF. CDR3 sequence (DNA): TGTGCCAGCAGCGTACAGACAGGGCCCTACGAGCAGTACTTC. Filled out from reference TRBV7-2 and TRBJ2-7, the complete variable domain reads GAGVSQSPSNKVTEKGKDVELRCDPISGHTALYWYRQSLGQGLEFLIYFQGNSAPDKSGLPSDRFSAERTGGSVSTLTIQRTQQEDSAVYLCASSVQTGPYEQYFGPGTRLTVT.

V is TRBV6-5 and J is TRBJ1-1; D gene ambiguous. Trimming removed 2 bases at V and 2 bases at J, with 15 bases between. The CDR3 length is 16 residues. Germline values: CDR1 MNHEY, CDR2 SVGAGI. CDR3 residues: CASSYRVARDNTEAFF. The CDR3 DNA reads TGTGCCAGCAGTTACAGGGTGGCGCGGGATAACACTGAAGCTTTCTTT.

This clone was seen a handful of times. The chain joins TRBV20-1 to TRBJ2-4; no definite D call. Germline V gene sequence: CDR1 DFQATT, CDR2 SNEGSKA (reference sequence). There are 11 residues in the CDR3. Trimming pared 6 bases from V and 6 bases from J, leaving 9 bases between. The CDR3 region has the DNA TGCAGTGCCGGGTCTCCAAACATTCAGTACTTC. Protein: CSAGSPNIQYF.